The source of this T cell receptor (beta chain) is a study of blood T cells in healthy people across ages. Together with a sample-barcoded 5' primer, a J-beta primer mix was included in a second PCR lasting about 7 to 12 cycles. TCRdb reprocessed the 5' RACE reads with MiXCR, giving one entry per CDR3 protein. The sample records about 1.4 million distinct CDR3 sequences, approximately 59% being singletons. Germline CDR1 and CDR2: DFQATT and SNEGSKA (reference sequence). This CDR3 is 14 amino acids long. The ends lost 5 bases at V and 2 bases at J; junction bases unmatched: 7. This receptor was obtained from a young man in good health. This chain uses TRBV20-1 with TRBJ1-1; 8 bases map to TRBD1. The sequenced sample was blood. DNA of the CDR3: TGCAGTGCTGCCCCCGGACAGGGTAACACTGAAGCTTTCTTT. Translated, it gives CSAAPGQGNTEAFF.